A single sample is the source of the 15 T cell receptor beta chains below, sequenced in a study of cytomegalovirus exposure and HLA in healthy donors. PCR primers comprised 60 Vbeta and 13 Jbeta primers. Only in-frame clones appear in the TCRdb table, and some are missing; sequencing was by immunoSEQ multiplex PCR. The sample consists of some 220,000 clones, roughly 90% of them appearing once. The sample consisted of PBMCs. The origin of the receptors is a woman aged 18 to 35 in good health and CMV-seronegative.

The V gene is TRBV9, the J gene TRBJ2-2; TRBD2 is a possible D gene (5 bases). The germline V gene has CDR1 SGDLS and CDR2 YYNGEE. The ends were cut back, 6 bases at V and 8 bases at J, with 20 bases in the middle. The CDR3 loop spans 15 amino acids. CDR3 sequence: CASNRADTIVGELFF. The CDR3 DNA reads as TGTGCCAGCAACCGAGCGGATACCATAGTGGGGGAGCTGTTTTTT.

In DNA, the CDR3 is TGTGCCAGCAAGTCAACCCTCTTAGCGGGAGGTGCCGGTGAGCAGTTCTTC. Amino acids: CASKSTLLAGGAGEQFF. This chain uses TRBV2 with TRBJ2-1; 10 nucleotides match TRBD2. The CDR3 has 17 amino acids. Trimming at V came to 7 bases and at J to 9 bases, leaving 18 bases not matched to a gene. Germline CDR1 SNHLY, CDR2 FYNNEI.

In DNA form, the CDR3 reads TGTGCCAGCAGTTTAAACATGAACACTGAAGCTTTCTTT. Its translation: CASSLNMNTEAFF. V usage is TRBV27 and J usage is TRBJ1-1, with D hard to call. Trimming pared 2 bases from V and 0 bases from J, leaving 4 bases between. The CDR3 covers 13 residues. The germline V gene has CDR1 MNHEY and CDR2 SMNVEV (reference sequence).

The V and J genes are TRBV19 and TRBJ2-1, with TRBD2 matching over 14 bases. Germline CDR1 and CDR2: LNHDA and SQIVND (reference sequence). There are 14 residues in the CDR3. V shed 7 bases and J 10 bases; nucleotides not matched to a gene: 6. CDR3 bases: TGTGCCAGTACGGGACTAGCGGGGGCATTAGAGCAGTTCTTC. This codes for CASTGLAGALEQFF.

The genes are TRBV6-5 and TRBJ2-1; D is possibly TRBD1 (5 bases). Germline loops: CDR1 MNHEY, CDR2 SVGAGI. The length of the CDR3 is 11 residues. V was pared by 8 bases and J by 7 bases, with 9 bases between. DNA of the CDR3: TGTGCCAGCGGTCGACAGAATGAGCAGTTCTTC. Protein sequence: CASGRQNEQFF.

The chain links TRBV2 to TRBJ1-1; TRBD1 aligns across 7 bases. Germline V gene sequence: CDR1 SNHLY, CDR2 FYNNEI. This CDR3 has 13 amino acids. V dropped 8 bases and J dropped 0; count of bases not matched to a gene: 3. The CDR3 loop reads CASGQEMNTEAFF. CDR3 DNA: TGTGCCAGCGGACAGGAGATGAACACTGAAGCTTTCTTT.

V gene TRBV7-9 combines with J gene TRBJ1-2, with 8 bases that match TRBD1. The CDR3 is 13 residues long. V was pared by 8 bases and J by 6 bases, with 8 bases of the junction left unmatched. The germline V gene encodes CDR1 SEHNR and CDR2 FQNEAQ (reference sequence). This chain's CDR3 is CASGLGTGHGYTF. CDR3 bases: TGTGCCAGCGGATTGGGGACAGGTCATGGCTACACCTTC.

The chain links TRBV11-3 to TRBJ2-7, with D perhaps matching TRBD1 (6 bases). This CDR3 is built from 16 residues. From germline, CDR1 is SGHNT and CDR2 YENEEA. The ends were cut back, 2 bases at V and 3 bases at J, with 17 bases in the middle. The CDR3: CASSLWMGRGIYEQYF. In nucleotides, the CDR3 is TGTGCCAGCAGCTTATGGATGGGCAGGGGAATCTACGAGCAGTACTTC.

As for this clone: At one boundary the junction diverges from the germline segment, which might be a read error. The V gene is TRBV15, the J gene TRBJ1-2, with D uncertain. CDR3 size: 12 residues. In germline, CDR1 is LNHNV, CDR2 YYDKDF (reference sequence). CDR3 nucleotide sequence: TGTGCCACCAGCAGAGATCTAAGAACCTCCGACTTC. It translates to CATSRDLRTSDF. The variable domain in full, with the rest retrieved from reference TRBV15 and TRBJ1-2, is DAMVIQNPRYQVTQFGKPVTLSCSQTLNHNVMYWYQQKSSQAPKLLFHYYDKDFNNEADTPDNFQSRRPNTSFCFLDIRSPGLGDTAMYLCATSRDLRTSDFGSGTRLTVV.

The chain is built from TRBV10-3 and TRBJ2-3; D might be TRBD2 (6 bases). Trimming stripped 8 bases from V and 1 base from J, with 7 bases between. The germline V gene has CDR1 ENHRY and CDR2 SYGVKD. The CDR3 is made up of 12 amino acids. CDR3 sequence: CAISGGTDTQYF. Here the CDR3 DNA reads TGTGCCATCTCGGGGGGCACAGATACGCAGTATTTT.

The chain couples TRBV14 to TRBJ1-2, with TRBD1 identical over 7 bases. From germline, CDR1 is SGHDN and CDR2 FVKESK. V shed 4 bases, J shed 7 bases, and the junction held 9 bases outside the gene matches. The CDR3 is 14 residues long. DNA of the CDR3: TGTGCCAGCAGCCCGGTGAAGGGGGCGCGTGGCTACACCTTC. The encoded protein is CASSPVKGARGYTF.

The chain combines TRBV2 with TRBJ2-7; D perhaps matches TRBD2 (6 bases). Germline assignment: CDR1 SNHLY and CDR2 FYNNEI. The V end was cut by 2 bases, the J end by 1 base, with 9 bases between. This CDR3 has 14 residues. CDR3 protein: CASSELLASYEQYF. In DNA, the CDR3 is TGTGCCAGCAGTGAACTACTAGCTTCCTACGAGCAGTACTTC.

The chain carries TRBV25-1 and TRBJ1-2; TRBD1 aligns across 9 bases. From germline, CDR1 is MGHDK and CDR2 SYGVNS. Losses at the gene ends were 4 bases for V and 7 bases for J; bases not matched to a gene: 4. The CDR3 sequence is 13 residues long. Here the CDR3 reads CASSGNRGPGYTF. For the CDR3, the DNA is TGTGCCAGCAGTGGAAACAGGGGGCCTGGCTACACCTTC.

This chain links TRBV5-1 with TRBJ1-6; 9 bases align to TRBD1. CDR3 length: 15 residues. Germline loops: CDR1 SGHRS, CDR2 YFSETQ. V lost 4 bases, J lost 10 bases, and 9 bases stayed unmatched. The chain's CDR3 is CASSMSDRGKSPLHF. The CDR3 DNA sequence: TGCGCCAGCAGCATGTCGGACAGGGGAAAATCACCCCTCCACTTT.

Points on this clone: This CDR3 is also generated by other DNA sequences in the sample. The chain employs TRBV18 and TRBJ2-5, with 8 bases that match TRBD1. The CDR3 length is 14 residues. Looked up from germline, CDR1 is KGHSH and CDR2 is LQKENI. The V segment lost 1 base and the J segment 2 bases; nucleotides outside the gene matches: 0. CDR3 sequence (DNA): TGTGCCAGCTCACCACGGACAGGGCAAGAGACCCAGTACTTC. Translation gives CASSPRTGQETQYF.